A selection of T cell receptor beta chains follows, all from one sample in a study of blood T cell repertoires in COVID-19. The table came from immunoSEQ multiplex PCR; TCRdb's copy has only in-frame clones and leaves some out. The sample records over 90,000 clones, about four fifths being singletons. Sequenced: peripheral blood. The receptors come from a middle-aged man with active or convalescent COVID-19. Both conserved end residues are part of each CDR3. Each record gives: clone size, D gene, V gene, J gene, CDR3 DNA, CDR3 protein. The D gene is left open where the match is weak. The size of a clone is reported for some rows only, either as once, few or many, or as a class for expanded clones.

>once|TRBD2|TRBV6-5|TRBJ2-3
TGTGCCAGCAGTAACCCGGGACTAGCGACAGATACGCAGTATTTT
CASSNPGLATDTQYF
>-|-|TRBV5-6|TRBJ2-3
TGTGCCAGCACCTTACAGCTCACAGATACGCAGTATTTT
CASTLQLTDTQYF
>-|-|TRBV21-1|TRBJ2-1
TGTGCCAGCAGCAAAGGCTATGGGACAGGGGTCCACAATGAGCAGTTCTTC
CASSKGYGTGVHNEQFF
>-|-|TRBV3-1/TRBV3-2|TRBJ2-7
TGTGCCAGCAGCCAAGGGGGGGTCGGAAACTACGAGCAGTACTTC
CASSQGGVGNYEQYF
>-|-|TRBV7-2|TRBJ2-3
TGTGCCAGCAGCTCAGGGCTGAATACGCAGTATTTT
CASSSGLNTQYF
>-|-|TRBV11-2|TRBJ2-7
TGTGCCAGCAGCCCGGGGAGGTTCTACGAGCAGTACTTC
CASSPGRFYEQYF
>once|TRBD1|TRBV10-1|TRBJ2-7
TGCGCCAGCAGTGAGCCGGGACAGGGGTTTGGCGAGCAGTACTTC
CASSEPGQGFGEQYF
>-|-|TRBV7-3|TRBJ2-5
TGTGCCAGCAGTACCACTTCCGGTGGTGGAGAGACCCAGTACTTC
CASSTTSGGGETQYF
>-|TRBD1|TRBV29-1|TRBJ1-2
TGCAGCGGAAGTTCAGGGACAGGGTATGGCTACACCTTC
CSGSSGTGYGYTF
>-|-|TRBV5-4|TRBJ2-3
TGTGCCAGCAGCGGTCAGCAGGGGATCACAGATACGCAGTATTTT
CASSGQQGITDTQYF
>-|-|TRBV5-1|TRBJ2-2
TGCGCCAGCACCGTTGACAGGACCGGGGAGCTGTTTTTT
CASTVDRTGELFF
>-|TRBD1|TRBV7-8|TRBJ1-4
TGTGCCAGCAGCTTAGACAGGGGGCGAACTAATGAAAAACTGTTTTTT
CASSLDRGRTNEKLFF
>-|-|TRBV6-2/TRBV6-3|TRBJ1-1
TGTGCCAGCAGTCGCGGGGGTACTGAAGCTTTCTTT
CASSRGGTEAFF
>once|-|TRBV12-3/TRBV12-4|TRBJ2-7
TGTGCCAGCAGTTCTCAACTCTCCTACGAGCAGTACTTC
CASSSQLSYEQYF
>-|-|TRBV5-1|TRBJ2-1
TGCGCCAGCAGTCCTCAGGGTCCAGGCTACAATGAGCAGTTCTTC
CASSPQGPGYNEQFF
>-|TRBD1|TRBV7-6|TRBJ2-1
TGTGCCAGCAGCTCTAGGACAGGGGGCGAGCAGTTCTTC
CASSSRTGGEQFF
>-|TRBD1|TRBV3-1/TRBV3-2|TRBJ1-5
TGTGCCAGCAGCCAAGACCGACTCGGGACAGTCAATCAGCCCCAGCATTTT
CASSQDRLGTVNQPQHF
>-|-|TRBV3-1/TRBV3-2|TRBJ1-2
TGTGCCAGCAGCCAAGTGGGGGCCCTAAGTAACTATGGCTACACCTTC
CASSQVGALSNYGYTF
>-|TRBD2|TRBV18|TRBJ2-7
TGTGCCAGCTCACCCAGCGGGGCTTACGAGCAGTACTTC
CASSPSGAYEQYF